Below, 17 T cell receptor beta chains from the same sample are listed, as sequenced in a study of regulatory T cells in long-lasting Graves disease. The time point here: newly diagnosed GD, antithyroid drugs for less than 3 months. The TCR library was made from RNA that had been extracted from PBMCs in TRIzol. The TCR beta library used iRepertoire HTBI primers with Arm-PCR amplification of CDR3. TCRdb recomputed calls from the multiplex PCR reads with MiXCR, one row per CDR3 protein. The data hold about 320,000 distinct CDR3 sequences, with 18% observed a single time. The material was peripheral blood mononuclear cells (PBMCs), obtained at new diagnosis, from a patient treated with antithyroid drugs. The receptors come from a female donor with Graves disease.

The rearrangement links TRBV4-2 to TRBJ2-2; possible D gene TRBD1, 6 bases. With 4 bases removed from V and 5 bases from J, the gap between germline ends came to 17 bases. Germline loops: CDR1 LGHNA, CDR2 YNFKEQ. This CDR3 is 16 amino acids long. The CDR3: CASSPIQGQGTGELFF. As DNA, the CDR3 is TGTGCCAGCAGCCCCATTCAGGGGCAGGGAACCGGGGAGCTGTTTTTT.

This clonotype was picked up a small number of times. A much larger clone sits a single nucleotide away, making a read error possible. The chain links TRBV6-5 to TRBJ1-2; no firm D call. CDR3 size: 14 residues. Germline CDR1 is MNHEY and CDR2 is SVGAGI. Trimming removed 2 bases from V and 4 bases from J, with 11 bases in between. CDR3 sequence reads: CASSYPHSTYGYTF. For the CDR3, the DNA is TGTGCCAGCAGTTACCCACACTCCACCTATGGCTACACCTTC.

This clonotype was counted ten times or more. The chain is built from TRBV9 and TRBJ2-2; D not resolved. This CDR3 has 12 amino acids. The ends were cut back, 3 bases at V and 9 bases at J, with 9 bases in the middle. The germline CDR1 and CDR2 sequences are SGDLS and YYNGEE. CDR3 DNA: TGTGCCAGCAGCGCCGACTCCTGGGAGCTGTTTTTT. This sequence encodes CASSADSWELFF.

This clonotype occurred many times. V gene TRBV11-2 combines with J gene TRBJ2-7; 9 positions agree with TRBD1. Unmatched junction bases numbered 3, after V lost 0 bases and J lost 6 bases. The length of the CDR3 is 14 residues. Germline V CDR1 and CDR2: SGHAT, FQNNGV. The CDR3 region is CASSLEQGAGEQYF. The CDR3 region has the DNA TGTGCCAGCAGCTTAGAACAGGGGGCGGGCGAGCAGTACTTC.

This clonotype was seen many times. The CDR3 nucleotides read TGTGCCAGCAGGTTAGCCGGGACAGAGGTCTACGAGCAGTACTTC. It encodes CASRLAGTEVYEQYF. The chain links TRBV6-1 to TRBJ2-7; 7 bases agree with TRBD1. The germline gives CDR1 MNHNS, CDR2 SASEGT. This CDR3 region has 15 residues. V dropped 6 bases and J dropped 3; count of bases not matched to a gene: 11.

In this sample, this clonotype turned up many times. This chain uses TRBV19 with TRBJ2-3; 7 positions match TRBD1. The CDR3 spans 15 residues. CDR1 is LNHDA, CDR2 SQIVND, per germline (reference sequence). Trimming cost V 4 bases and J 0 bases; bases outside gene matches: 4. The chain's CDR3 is CASSRTGPSTDTQYF. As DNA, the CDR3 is TGTGCCAGTAGTAGGACAGGCCCTAGCACAGATACGCAGTATTTT. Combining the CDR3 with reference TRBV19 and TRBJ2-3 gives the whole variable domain DGGITQSPKYLFRKEGQNVTLSCEQNLNHDAMYWYRQDPGQGLRLIYYSQIVNDFQKGDIAEGYSVSREKKESFPLTVTSAQKNPTAFYLCASSRTGPSTDTQYFGPGTRLTVL.

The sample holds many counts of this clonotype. CDR3 region: CASSEADRVGTEAFF. The CDR3 DNA follows: TGTGCCAGTAGCGAAGCCGACAGGGTAGGCACTGAAGCTTTCTTT. The chain links TRBV19 to TRBJ1-1; 7 nucleotides agree with TRBD1. The CDR3 covers 15 residues. Trimming removed 6 bases from V and 4 bases from J; junction bases left unmatched: 11. Germline loops: CDR1 LNHDA, CDR2 SQIVND (reference sequence).

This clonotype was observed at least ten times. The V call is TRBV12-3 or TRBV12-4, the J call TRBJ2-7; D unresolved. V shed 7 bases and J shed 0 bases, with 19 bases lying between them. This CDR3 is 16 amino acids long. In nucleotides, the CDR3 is TGTGCCAGCACCACTTCCCCCTTGGGCAGCTCCTACGAGCAGTACTTC. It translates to CASTTSPLGSSYEQYF.

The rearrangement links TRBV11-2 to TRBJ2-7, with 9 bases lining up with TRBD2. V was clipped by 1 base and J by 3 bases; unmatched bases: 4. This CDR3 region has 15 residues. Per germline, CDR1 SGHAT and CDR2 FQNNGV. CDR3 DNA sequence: TGTGCCAGCAGCTTAGCAGCGGGAGGTCTCTACGAGCAGTACTTC. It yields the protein CASSLAAGGLYEQYF.

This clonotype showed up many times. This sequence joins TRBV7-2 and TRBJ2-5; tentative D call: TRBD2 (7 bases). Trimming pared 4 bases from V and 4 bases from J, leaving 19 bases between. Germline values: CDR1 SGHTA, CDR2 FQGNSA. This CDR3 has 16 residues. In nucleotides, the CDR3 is TGTGCCAGCAGCTGGGGGCTTGCGGGAGCTAGAGAGACCCAGTACTTC. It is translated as CASSWGLAGARETQYF. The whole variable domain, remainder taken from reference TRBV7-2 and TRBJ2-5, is GAGVSQSPSNKVTEKGKDVELRCDPISGHTALYWYRQSLGQGLEFLIYFQGNSAPDKSGLPSDRFSAERTGGSVSTLTIQRTQQEDSAVYLCASSWGLAGARETQYFGPGTRLLVL.

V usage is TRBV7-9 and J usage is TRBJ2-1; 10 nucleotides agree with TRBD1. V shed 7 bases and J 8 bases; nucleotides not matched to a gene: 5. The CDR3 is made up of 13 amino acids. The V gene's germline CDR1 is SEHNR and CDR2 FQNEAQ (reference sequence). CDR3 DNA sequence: TGTGCCAGCAACGGACAGGGGGGCGATGAGCAGTTCTTC. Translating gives CASNGQGGDEQFF.

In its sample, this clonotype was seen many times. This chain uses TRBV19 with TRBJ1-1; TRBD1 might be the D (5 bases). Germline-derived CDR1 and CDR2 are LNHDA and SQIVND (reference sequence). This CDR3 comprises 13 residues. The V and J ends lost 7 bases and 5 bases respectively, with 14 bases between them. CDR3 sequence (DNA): TGTGCCAGTAAGGTCGCAAGGGGAACTGAAGCTTTCTTT. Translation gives CASKVARGTEAFF.

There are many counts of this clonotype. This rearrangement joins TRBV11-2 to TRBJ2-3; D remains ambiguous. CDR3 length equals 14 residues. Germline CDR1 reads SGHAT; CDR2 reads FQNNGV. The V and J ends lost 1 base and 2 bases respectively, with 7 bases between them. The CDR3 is CASSLVHPTDTQYF. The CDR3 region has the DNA TGTGCCAGCAGCTTAGTCCACCCCACAGATACGCAGTATTTT.

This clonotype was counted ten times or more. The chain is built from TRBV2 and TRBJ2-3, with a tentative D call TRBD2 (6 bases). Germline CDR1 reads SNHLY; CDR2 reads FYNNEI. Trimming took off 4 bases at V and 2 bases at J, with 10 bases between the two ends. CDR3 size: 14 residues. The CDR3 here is CASSVGGTTDTQYF. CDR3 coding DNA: TGTGCCAGCAGTGTTGGAGGGACCACAGATACGCAGTATTTT.

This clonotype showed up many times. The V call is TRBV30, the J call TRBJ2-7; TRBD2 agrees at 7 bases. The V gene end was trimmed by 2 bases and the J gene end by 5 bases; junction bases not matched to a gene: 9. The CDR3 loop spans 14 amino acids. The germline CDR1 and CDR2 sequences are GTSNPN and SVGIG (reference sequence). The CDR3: CAWSKGLLGDEQYF. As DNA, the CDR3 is TGTGCCTGGAGTAAGGGACTATTGGGCGACGAGCAGTACTTC.

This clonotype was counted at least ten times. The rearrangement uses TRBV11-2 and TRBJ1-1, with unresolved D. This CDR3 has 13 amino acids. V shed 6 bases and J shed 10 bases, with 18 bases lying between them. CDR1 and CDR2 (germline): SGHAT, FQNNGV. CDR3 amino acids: CASSPVAAFGAFF. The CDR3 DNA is TGTGCCAGCAGTCCCGTAGCGGCCTTCGGAGCTTTCTTT.

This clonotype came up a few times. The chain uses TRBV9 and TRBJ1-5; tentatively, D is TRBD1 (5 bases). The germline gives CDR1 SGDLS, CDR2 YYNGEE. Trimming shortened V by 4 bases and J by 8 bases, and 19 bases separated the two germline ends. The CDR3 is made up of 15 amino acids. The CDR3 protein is CASSTGAVLNKPQHF. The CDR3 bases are TGTGCCAGCAGCACTGGGGCAGTCCTAAATAAGCCCCAGCATTTT.